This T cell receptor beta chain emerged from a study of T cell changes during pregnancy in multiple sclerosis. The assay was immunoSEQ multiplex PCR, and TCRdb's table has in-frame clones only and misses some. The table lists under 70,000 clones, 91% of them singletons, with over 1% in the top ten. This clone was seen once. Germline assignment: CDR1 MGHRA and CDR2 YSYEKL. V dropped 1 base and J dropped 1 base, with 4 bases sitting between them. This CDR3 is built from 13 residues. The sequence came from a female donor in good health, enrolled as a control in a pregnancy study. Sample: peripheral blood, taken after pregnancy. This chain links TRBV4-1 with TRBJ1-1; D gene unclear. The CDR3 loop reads CASSQVQNTEAFF. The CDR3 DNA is TGCGCCAGCAGCCAAGTCCAGAACACTGAAGCTTTCTTT.